One sample yielded the 30 T cell receptor beta chains listed below, sequenced in a study of shared clonotypes between healthy human individuals. Assay: immunoSEQ multiplex PCR; the TCRdb copy retains only in-frame clones and omits some. The sample holds about 2,100,000 clones, about 92% seen once. Naive CD8 cells comprised CD45RO-negative, CCR7-positively selected cells, excluding terminally differentiated effector memory CD45RA+ cells. Sequencing was performed on naive CD8+ T cells from PBMCs. The receptor source for this set is a man between 18 and 29 years old in good health. Some clones in this sample may be carry-over from other donors' samples.

The sample holds a few counts of this clone. The chain uses TRBV5-8 and TRBJ2-2; TRBD1 matches 7 bases. This CDR3 has 16 amino acids. Germline loops: CDR1 SGHTS, CDR2 YDEGEE. J gave up 0 bases and V 2 bases, and 4 bases lay outside the gene matches. CDR3 protein: CASSLIGTANTGELFF. For the CDR3, the DNA is TGTGCCAGCAGCTTAATCGGGACAGCGAACACCGGGGAGCTGTTTTTT.

This clone was seen a handful of times. This sequence joins TRBV9 and TRBJ1-4; 7 nucleotides line up with TRBD1. CDR3 length: 18 amino acids. V was pared by 0 bases and J by 4 bases, with 12 bases of the junction left unmatched. Germline V lookup: CDR1 SGDLS, CDR2 YYNGEE. The CDR3 DNA sequence: TGTGCCAGCAGCGTAGATCCAGGGGGAGGGCCACGTAATGAAAAACTGTTTTTT. Translation gives CASSVDPGGGPRNEKLFF.

This chain connects TRBV6-4 to TRBJ2-1; TRBD2 agrees at 13 bases. The trim removed 4 bases at V and 8 bases at J, leaving 2 bases unmatched. Germline assignment: CDR1 MRHNA and CDR2 SNTAGT. The CDR3 has 14 amino acids. The CDR3: CASSVLAGGDEQFF. In nucleotides, the CDR3 is TGTGCCAGCAGTGTACTAGCGGGAGGGGATGAGCAGTTCTTC.

This chain uses TRBV7-2 with TRBJ2-7; 8 bases line up with TRBD1. Germline CDR1 and CDR2: SGHTA and FQGNSA. The CDR3 sequence is 14 residues long. With 5 bases clipped from V and 2 bases from J, the junction kept 5 bases outside the gene matches. As DNA, the CDR3 is TGTGCCAGCAGCGCCGGGACAGGCACCTACGAGCAGTACTTC. It is translated as CASSAGTGTYEQYF.

The chain is built from TRBV5-5 and TRBJ2-7, with 9 positions matching TRBD2. The germline V gene encodes CDR1 SGHKS and CDR2 YYEKEE (reference sequence). V lost 4 bases and J lost 5; bases outside the gene matches: 1. The CDR3 totals 12 residues. The CDR3 spells CASSGTSNEQYF. The CDR3 nucleotides read TGTGCCAGCAGCGGGACTAGCAACGAGCAGTACTTC.

There are a few counts of this clone. The CDR3 nucleotides read TGTGCCAGCGGCCTAACAGGAGGAACTGAAGCTTTCTTT. It encodes CASGLTGGTEAFF. The chain is built from TRBV27 and TRBJ1-1; maybe TRBD1 (5 bases). With 8 bases removed from V and 5 bases from J, the gap between germline ends came to 15 bases. Germline V gene sequence: CDR1 MNHEY, CDR2 SMNVEV (reference sequence). This CDR3 contains 13 residues.

The chain is built from TRBV5-1 and TRBJ1-2; perhaps TRBD1 as D (6 bases). Trimming took off 4 bases at V and 2 bases at J, with 15 bases between the two ends. Germline CDR1 is SGHRS and CDR2 is YFSETQ. The CDR3 is 15 amino acids. The CDR3 region is CASSIGDRQNYGYTF. CDR3 bases: TGCGCCAGCAGCATAGGAGACAGGCAGAACTATGGCTACACCTTC. The full variable domain, rest sourced from reference TRBV5-1 and TRBJ1-2, is KAGVTQTPRYLIKTRGQQVTLSCSPISGHRSVSWYQQTPGQGLQFLFEYFSETQRNKGNFPGRFSGRQFSNSRSEMNVSTLELGDSALYLCASSIGDRQNYGYTFGSGTRLTVV.

The chain recombines TRBV5-8 with TRBJ2-5; D is unresolved. The CDR3 covers 14 residues. From germline, CDR1 is SGHTS and CDR2 YDEGEE. V lost 5 bases and J lost 2, with 13 bases in between. For the CDR3, the DNA is TGTGCCAGCAGACCTCGGACGGCTCAAGAGACCCAGTACTTC. Encoded protein: CASRPRTAQETQYF.

This chain links TRBV7-9 with TRBJ2-1, with a possible D match to TRBD2 (6 bases). This CDR3 region has 13 residues. V gave up 5 bases and J gave up 7 bases, with 12 bases separating them. Germline CDR1 and CDR2: SEHNR and FQNEAQ (reference sequence). CDR3 nucleotides: TGTGCCAGCAGCCACGGAGGGGTAAATGAGCAGTTCTTC. Protein product: CASSHGGVNEQFF.

This chain joins TRBV29-1 and TRBJ2-2; 10 bases align to TRBD2. Germline trimming cut 4 bases from V and 1 base from J; bases unmatched to any gene: 3. The CDR3 length is 15 residues. CDR1 and CDR2 from the germline V gene are SQVTM and ANQGSEA. The CDR3 bases are TGCAGCGTTGTCGGACTAGCGGAGAACACCGGGGAGCTGTTTTTT. It encodes CSVVGLAENTGELFF.

This sequence joins TRBV6-1 and TRBJ2-1; D is unclear. Trimming pared 7 bases from V and 0 bases from J, leaving 10 bases between. This CDR3 spans 14 amino acids. The germline V gene encodes CDR1 MNHNS and CDR2 SASEGT. DNA for the CDR3: TGTGCCAGCAACAGCGTCTTCTCCTACAATGAGCAGTTCTTC. Residues: CASNSVFSYNEQFF.

This chain's CDR3 is CSTPGPSGDTQYF. CDR3 DNA sequence: TGTTCCACCCCGGGTCCCTCGGGAGATACGCAGTATTTT. The chain couples TRBV5-6 to TRBJ2-3; D is undetermined. From germline, CDR1 is SGHDT and CDR2 YYEEEE. The CDR3 is 13 amino acids.

The chain has TRBV20-1 and TRBJ2-7; 8 bases agree with TRBD2. CDR3 length: 9 amino acids. Germline lookup yields CDR1 DFQATT and CDR2 SNEGSKA (reference sequence). The V segment lost 6 bases and the J segment 12 bases; nucleotides outside the gene matches: 4. CDR3 loop: CSASGTRYF. The DNA for the CDR3 is TGCAGTGCATCGGGGACTAGGTACTTC.

J is TRBJ2-3 and V is TRBV7-9; D may be TRBD1 (6 bases). CDR3 length: 13 amino acids. The V and J ends lost 4 bases and 8 bases respectively, with 13 bases between them. Germline V gene lookup returns CDR1 SEHNR and CDR2 FQNEAQ (reference sequence). CDR3 DNA: TGTGCCAGCAGCTCTCAAGGCAGGGGTACGCAGTATTTT. This encodes CASSSQGRGTQYF.

V is TRBV6-7 and J is TRBJ2-7; perhaps TRBD1 as D (6 bases). TRBV6-7 is given ORF status, its function remaining uncertain. This CDR3 spans 15 amino acids. V dropped 5 bases and J dropped 5 bases, with 19 bases sitting between them. The CDR3 DNA sequence: TGTGCCAGCAGTCTAGGACAGCCAAGGGGACACGAGCAGTACTTC. Protein sequence: CASSLGQPRGHEQYF.

This clone has just one count. This chain uses TRBV27 with TRBJ2-5; no clear D. CDR1 is MNHEY, CDR2 SMNVEV, per germline (reference sequence). Between the trimmed V and J ends, which lost 5 bases and 4 bases, there was a span of 14 bases. The CDR3 extends over 14 amino acids. CDR3 in amino acids: CASSPPRGRETQYF. CDR3 bases: TGTGCCAGCAGTCCCCCCCGAGGTCGAGAGACCCAGTACTTC.

The gene calls are TRBV5-1 and TRBJ1-1; D not resolved. Per germline, CDR1 SGHRS and CDR2 YFSETQ. The length of the CDR3 is 15 residues. Trimming cost V 0 bases and J 0 bases, with 9 bases left between them. In DNA, the CDR3 is TGCGCCAGCAGCTTGGATAGGTTGATGAACACTGAAGCTTTCTTT. It translates to CASSLDRLMNTEAFF.

This rearrangement joins TRBV29-1 to TRBJ1-5; D remains ambiguous. This CDR3 region has 13 residues. V was shortened by 6 bases and J by 0 bases, with 9 bases between the two germline ends. Germline V gene lookup returns CDR1 SQVTM and CDR2 ANQGSEA. The CDR3 reads CSVAERSNQPQHF. For the CDR3, the DNA is TGCAGCGTCGCCGAACGTAGCAATCAGCCCCAGCATTTT.

Note on this clone: Within the sample, other DNA sequences also encode this same CDR3. The CDR3: CASRSGGSNQPQHF. For the CDR3, the DNA is TGTGCCAGCAGATCAGGGGGGAGCAATCAGCCCCAGCATTTT. J is TRBJ1-5 and V is TRBV27; 7 positions agree with TRBD1. The junction had 3 bases not matched to a gene; V was cut back by 6 bases and J by 1 base. This CDR3 contains 14 residues. CDR1 and CDR2 from the germline V gene are MNHEY and SMNVEV (reference sequence).

This chain joins TRBV12-5 and TRBJ1-2; possibly TRBD1 for D (5 bases). CDR3 length: 16 amino acids. Germline V gene lookup returns CDR1 LGHNT and CDR2 FRNRAP. V was pared by 4 bases and J by 4 bases, with 19 bases between. The CDR3 region has the DNA TGTGCTAGTGGTTATTCCCCGTCAGGGTACCCCTATGGCTACACCTTC. Its translation is CASGYSPSGYPYGYTF.

The chain recombines TRBV5-1 with TRBJ2-3; 11 bases are a match to TRBD2. The CDR3 is made up of 19 amino acids. Per the germline V gene, CDR1 is SGHRS and CDR2 is YFSETQ. V trimming: 3 bases; J trimming: 6 bases; junction bases outside the gene matches: 18. This CDR3 is CASSWPVAGGPQVGDTQYF. The CDR3 DNA reads as TGCGCCAGCAGCTGGCCAGTAGCGGGAGGGCCGCAAGTAGGGGATACGCAGTATTTT.

V is TRBV5-4 and J is TRBJ2-7, with 11 bases fitting TRBD2. From germline, CDR1 is SGHNT and CDR2 YYREEE (reference sequence). V lost 1 base to trimming and J lost 4 bases; unmatched junction nucleotides: 4. The CDR3 spans 15 residues. CDR3 bases: TGTGCCAGCAGCTTGAAGGGACTAGCGGCATACGAGCAGTACTTC. Translating gives CASSLKGLAAYEQYF.

The rearrangement uses TRBV7-9 and TRBJ1-1, with a weak D call TRBD1 (5 bases). From germline, CDR1 is SEHNR and CDR2 FQNEAQ (reference sequence). This CDR3 has 16 residues. With 1 base removed from V and 0 bases from J, the gap between germline ends came to 12 bases. The CDR3 here is CASSLEGVRVNTEAFF. The CDR3 DNA reads TGTGCCAGCAGCTTAGAAGGAGTCAGGGTGAACACTGAAGCTTTCTTT.

Remarks on this clone: The sample has other DNA sequences that encode this CDR3 too. The V and J genes are TRBV6-5 and TRBJ2-7; possibly TRBD1 for D (6 bases). The ends were cut back, 6 bases at V and 1 base at J, with 13 bases in the middle. The CDR3 runs to 14 residues. Germline lookup yields CDR1 MNHEY and CDR2 SVGAGI. DNA of the CDR3: TGTGCCAGCAGCCCAGGGGCAGGATCCTACGAGCAGTACTTC. It specifies CASSPGAGSYEQYF.

The gene calls are TRBV21-1 and TRBJ1-1; whether TRBD1, the table's D call, matches the DNA was not checked. TRBV21-1 is a pseudogene segment. The CDR3 sequence is 18 residues long. The CDR3 coding sequence is TGTGCCAGCAGTAGGACCGGAGGACAGGACGGAGGGGACACTGAAGCTTTCTTT. It codes for CASSRTGGQDGGDTEAFF.

This rearrangement joins TRBV9 to TRBJ2-1, with 9 bases lining up with TRBD2. After removal of 3 bases from V and 5 bases from J, the junction contained 9 bases not matched to a gene. This CDR3 comprises 16 residues. CDR1 and CDR2 (germline): SGDLS, YYNGEE. The CDR3: CASSAPRGGVDNEQFF. CDR3 DNA: TGTGCCAGCAGCGCACCTCGCGGGGGGGTAGACAATGAGCAGTTCTTC.

The chain links TRBV7-2 to TRBJ2-2, with unresolved D. The germline V gene encodes CDR1 SGHTA and CDR2 FQGNSA. The germline V and J ends were trimmed by 4 bases and 4 bases, with 16 bases remaining between them. This CDR3 is 16 amino acids long. Written as DNA, the CDR3 is TGTGCCAGCAGCTCTTCGGGTGGTCCGGGCACCGGGGAGCTGTTTTTT. Its protein is CASSSSGGPGTGELFF.

The CDR3 spells CASSVLAGDYEQYF. CDR3 nucleotides: TGTGCCAGCAGTGTCCTAGCGGGAGACTACGAGCAGTACTTC. The rearrangement joins TRBV6-4 to TRBJ2-7; 10 nucleotides align to TRBD2. Losses at the gene ends were 4 bases for V and 3 bases for J; bases not matched to a gene: 3. The CDR3 runs to 14 residues. Per germline, CDR1 MRHNA and CDR2 SNTAGT.

V and J are TRBV7-3 and TRBJ2-1; D is ambiguous. Germline CDR1 is SGHTA and CDR2 is FQGTGA. The V and J ends lost 0 bases and 7 bases respectively, with 13 bases between them. This CDR3 comprises 15 residues. The CDR3 DNA sequence: TGTGCCAGCAGCTTAACGCTCGGCTCTAGGAATGAGCAGTTCTTC. Translating gives CASSLTLGSRNEQFF.

The V gene is TRBV4-3, the J gene TRBJ2-3, with TRBD2 identical over 9 bases. The germline V gene has CDR1 LGHNA and CDR2 YSLEER. Germline trimming cut 3 bases from V and 8 bases from J; bases unmatched to any gene: 12. The CDR3 covers 16 residues. In nucleotides, the CDR3 is TGCGCCAGCAGCCACCGCTTAGCGGGAGCTGACGGTACGCAGTATTTT. It yields the protein CASSHRLAGADGTQYF.